Following are 15 T cell receptor beta chains from one sample sequenced in a study of CD8 T cells in Susac syndrome. It was with random hexamers that roughly 0.45 to 1 ug RNA was reverse transcribed. TCRdb itself ran the immunoSEQ multiplex PCR reads through MiXCR, one entry per CDR3 protein. Of about 70,000 distinct CDR3 sequences in the sample, more than 85% were seen once. Sequenced material: CD8+ T cells from PBMCs. Receptors originate from a human donor in good health.

The chain recombines TRBV7-3 with TRBJ2-1; D may be TRBD2 (5 bases). The V gene lost 5 bases and the J gene lost 6 bases, with 17 bases spanning the gap. Germline CDR1 is SGHTA and CDR2 is FQGTGA. This CDR3 is 15 amino acids long. CDR3 region: CASSPGAGSGNEQFF. Written as DNA, the CDR3 is TGTGCCAGCAGCCCCGGCGCAGGAAGCGGCAATGAGCAGTTCTTC.

As for this clonotype: An end of the junction differs from the germline gene, which may be a read error. The chain is built from TRBV4-1 and TRBJ2-1; possibly TRBD1 or TRBD2 for D (6 bases each). CDR3 size: 14 residues. Germline CDR1 and CDR2: MGHRA and YSYEKL. CDR3 loop: CASSQVDGGPFRVF. DNA for the CDR3: TGCGCCAGCAGCCAAGTGGACGGGGGCCCGTTTCGGGTCTTC.

The chain is built from TRBV4-1 and TRBJ2-7, with D unclear. Germline CDR1 and CDR2: MGHRA and YSYEKL. CDR3 length: 14 residues. Trimming stripped 0 bases from V and 1 base from J, with 7 bases between. The CDR3 DNA sequence: TGCGCCAGCAGCCAAGATGAAGTATCCTACGAGCAGTACTTC. It specifies CASSQDEVSYEQYF.

This clonotype was observed a few times. This rearrangement joins TRBV29-1 to TRBJ2-3; 10 bases are a match to TRBD1. From germline, CDR1 is SQVTM and CDR2 ANQGSEA. This CDR3 spans 15 amino acids. Trimming took 5 bases from V and 4 from J; bases not matched to a gene: 9. CDR3 residues: CSVTSRDRGPDTQYF. The CDR3 DNA reads as TGCAGCGTTACTTCCCGGGACAGGGGTCCAGATACGCAGTATTTT.

This clonotype is a singleton in its sample. This rearrangement joins TRBV12-3 or TRBV12-4 to TRBJ2-5, with D possibly being TRBD2 (5 bases). The CDR3 runs 15 residues. V was trimmed by 2 bases and J by 4 bases, leaving 14 bases between them. In nucleotides, the CDR3 is TGTGCCAGCAGTTTACGAAGTGGAGAGGGAGAGACCCAGTACTTC. It codes for CASSLRSGEGETQYF.

This sequence joins TRBV19 and TRBJ2-3, with TRBD2 as a possible D gene (5 bases). This CDR3 is built from 13 residues. Trimming pared 6 bases from V and 2 bases from J, leaving 9 bases between. Germline CDR1 is LNHDA and CDR2 is SQIVND (reference sequence). In nucleotides, the CDR3 is TGTGCCAGTAGCAGCGGCTTCACAGATACGCAGTATTTT. Its translation is CASSSGFTDTQYF.

The chain links TRBV4-3 to TRBJ1-3; 10 bases agree with TRBD1. CDR3 length: 15 amino acids. CDR1 LGHNA and CDR2 YSLEER come from the germline V gene. V lost 5 bases to trimming and J lost 4 bases; unmatched junction nucleotides: 5. CDR3 DNA sequence: TGCGCCAGCAGCTATGGACAGGGGGTAGGAAACACCATATATTTT. Its protein is CASSYGQGVGNTIYF.

This chain connects TRBV4-1 to TRBJ2-3, with 10 nucleotides matching TRBD2. This CDR3 has 16 residues. The V gene's germline CDR1 is MGHRA and CDR2 YSYEKL. J was trimmed by 2 bases and V by 4 bases; bases with no gene match: 6. In DNA form, the CDR3 reads TGCGCCAGCAGCCCCTTAGCGGGGGGCTTCACAGATACGCAGTATTTT. Encoded protein: CASSPLAGGFTDTQYF.

The V call is TRBV28, the J call TRBJ2-7; no firm D call. This CDR3 has 12 amino acids. The germline V gene has CDR1 MDHEN and CDR2 SYDVKM. Trimming pared 0 bases from V and 6 bases from J, leaving 6 bases between. The CDR3 bases are TGTGCCAGCAGTTTATGGGCCGGCGAGCAGTACTTC. This gives the protein CASSLWAGEQYF.

V is TRBV7-2 and J is TRBJ2-2; D unclear. The germline V gene has CDR1 SGHTA and CDR2 FQGNSA. The CDR3 spans 15 residues. V lost 3 bases to trimming and J lost 0 bases, with 8 bases between them. The CDR3 region is CASSFWAANTGELFF. As DNA, the CDR3 is TGTGCCAGCAGCTTCTGGGCTGCGAACACCGGGGAGCTGTTTTTT.

The rearrangement joins TRBV3-1 to TRBJ2-7, with TRBD1 as a possible D gene (6 bases). From germline, CDR1 is LGHDT and CDR2 YNNKEL (reference sequence). The CDR3 is 15 amino acids. Trimming shortened V by 4 bases and J by 5 bases, and 18 bases separated the two germline ends. The CDR3 region is CASSPLGARVHEQYF. CDR3 nucleotide sequence: TGTGCCAGCAGCCCCTTGGGGGCTCGGGTCCACGAGCAGTACTTC.

The CDR3 region is CMGLEANTGELFF. CDR3 DNA sequence: TGCATGGGTCTCGAAGCGAACACCGGGGAGCTGTTTTTT. This sequence joins TRBV29-1 and TRBJ2-2; D ambiguous. From germline, CDR1 is SQVTM and CDR2 ANQGSEA. This CDR3 region has 13 residues.

The V and J genes are TRBV28 and TRBJ1-1; no clear D gene. Germline CDR1 reads MDHEN; CDR2 reads SYDVKM. The CDR3 runs to 13 residues. V was cut by 7 bases and J by 1 base, with 10 bases left in between. CDR3 region: CASTSGGNTEAFF. CDR3 DNA sequence: TGTGCCAGCACCTCGGGAGGGAACACTGAAGCTTTCTTT.

This clonotype was counted between two and nine times. CDR3: CASSQVGGEETQYF. DNA of the CDR3: TGTGCCAGCAGCCAAGTCGGCGGAGAAGAGACCCAGTACTTC. The chain uses TRBV4-2 and TRBJ2-5, with D unclear. CDR3 size: 14 residues. Trimming took 1 base from V and 3 from J, leaving 9 bases between them. Germline V gene sequence: CDR1 LGHNA, CDR2 YNFKEQ.

J is TRBJ2-1 and V is TRBV7-8; 9 bases agree with TRBD2. Trimming took 5 bases from V and 3 from J; bases not matched to a gene: 5. Germline CDR1 and CDR2: SGHVS and FQNEAQ. This CDR3 is built from 15 residues. The CDR3 bases are TGTGCCAGCAGCCCCTGGACTAGCGACTACAATGAGCAGTTCTTC. This codes for CASSPWTSDYNEQFF.